This TCR beta chain was found in a study of blood T cell repertoires in COVID-19. Study context: Specimens from acute and convalescent COVID-19 originated in the United States, Italy and Spain.

In the original processing: Reference gene primer amplification yielded estimated nucleated cell counts. Measured with immunoSEQ multiplex PCR; TCRdb has only the in-frame clones, and not every one. V and J calls and clone size are given by that table; D and trimming were obtained from the DNA. The sample yields about 300,000 clones, 70% to 85% seen once. V shed 1 base and J shed 4 bases, with 14 bases lying between them. In germline, CDR1 is MNHNS, CDR2 SASEGT. This CDR3 has 16 amino acids. The count of this clone is one. The sample taken for sequencing was peripheral blood. The sequence was collected from a human donor with COVID-19, enrolled during active disease. The donor label of this sample is uncertain. The chain carries TRBV6-1 and TRBJ1-3, with TRBD1 as a possible D gene (5 bases). CDR3: CASSEGISGSGNTIYF. In DNA, the CDR3 is TGTGCCAGCAGTGAAGGTATTTCAGGGTCCGGAAACACCATATATTTT.